This T cell receptor (beta chain) stems from a study of cytomegalovirus exposure and HLA in healthy donors (TCRdb year 2017). For the study in its entirety: According to a later analysis, the 120 validation repertoires were produced on the same platform as the 700 or so repertoires of the first cohort. To predict cytomegalovirus infection status, the study brought together high-throughput TCR immunosequencing, statistical association of individual TCRs with disease status, and machine learning. A separate validation cohort of approximately 130 different subjects was used in addition to the roughly 640-subject first cohort. The study was designed to test whether signatures of past pathogen exposure could be identified by cataloging public T cell receptors. Results and caveats for the whole study, not just this receptor: Of the cluster scores, 94% were above 0 in a later analysis, which found that TCRs clustered in the first cohort also tended to co-occur in the 130 or so validation repertoires. The authors suggested that the approach could potentially be generalized to other disease states and immunological phenotypes. The classifier was reported to diagnose cytomegalovirus status with high specificity and sensitivity in both the original and validation cohorts. The study gave a list of around 170 TCR beta chains associated with cytomegalovirus. Most TCR sequences were observed very rarely across donors, whereas some public TCRs were present in many individuals. In vitro tests confirmed that a few of the cytomegalovirus-associated TCR beta chains recognize cytomegalovirus antigens. The validation cohort had no HLA typing available for a later analysis, so co-occurrence within that cohort was assessed over all 130 or so repertoires.

Library prep was done by the immunoSEQ multiplex PCR assay. As for the original processing: A statistical classification framework was developed to diagnose cytomegalovirus status using the catalog of TCR beta chain sequences. TCRdb holds this immuneACCESS table with in-frame rearrangements only. Some clones are missing; in checked studies, unresolved V genes explain under half, and the rest has no known cause. V and J calls and clone size follow that table, whereas D and trimming were derived from the DNA. This sample is represented by under 400,000 clones; roughly 88% of them were singletons. The leading ten clones occupy around 0.96% of the sample. Concerning this clone itself: The clone's antigen remains unknown. No quality values exist for individual bases; no much larger clone is one base distant.

The donors belonged to the validation cohort of around 130 subjects, which was separate from the roughly 670-subject first cohort. Material: PBMCs. The source is a man younger than 45 in good health and CMV-seronegative.

The CDR3 reads as follows: CASSQDWQGVIYEQYF. The DNA is as follows: TGCGCCAGCAGCCAAGATTGGCAGGGGGTGATATACGAGCAGTACTTC. The receptor chain draws on TRBV4-3 and TRBJ2-7; 7 junctional bases match TRBD1. For this chain, trimming is 0 bases at the V end and 4 bases at the J end, and the number of junction bases without a gene match is 9. The CDR3 contains 16 residues, cysteine and phenylalanine counted. Only CDR3 DNA remains: 48 bases, in frame from the first base. The germline V gene supplies CDR1 LGHNA and CDR2 YSLEER.